These T cell receptor beta chains were read from a single sample in a study of blood T cell repertoires in COVID-19. The method was immunoSEQ multiplex PCR; TCRdb's version includes in-frame clones alone and lacks a portion of them. The data show about 330,000 clones, approximately 84% seen once. Sequenced material: PBMCs or T cells enriched from blood (not recorded which). The receptors here all came from a woman aged 25 to 45 who had recovered from COVID-19. CDR3s include the opening cysteine and the closing phenylalanine or tryptophan. A D gene is named only where the DNA matches it firmly. Clone size, where shown, is once, few, many, or a class for clones that have expanded.

V gene	J gene	clone size	D gene	CDR3 protein	CDR3 DNA
TRBV5-6	TRBJ1-1	-	TRBD1	CASSLEDGQANTEAFF	TGTGCCAGCAGCTTGGAAGACGGACAGGCGAACACTGAAGCTTTCTTT
TRBV19	TRBJ1-6	-	-	CASRSPSSYNSPLHF	TGTGCCAGTAGGTCACCTAGCTCCTATAATTCACCCCTCCACTTT
TRBV2	TRBJ2-7	-	-	CASSDRTVNLYEQYF	TGTGCCAGCAGTGATAGGACAGTCAATCTCTACGAGCAGTACTTC
TRBV30	TRBJ1-4	-	TRBD1	CAWSGDSNEKLFF	TGTGCCTGGAGTGGGGACAGTAATGAAAAACTGTTTTTT
TRBV19	TRBJ1-2	-	-	CASKYREGPLTNYGYTF	TGTGCCAGTAAATATAGGGAGGGGCCTTTAACTAACTATGGCTACACCTTC
TRBV28	TRBJ1-2	-	-	CASSLGLSGSYGYTF	TGTGCCAGCAGTTTGGGGTTGTCGGGATCCTATGGCTACACCTTC
TRBV2	TRBJ1-1	-	-	CASNGAFSDTEAFF	TGTGCCAGCAATGGGGCCTTTTCGGACACTGAAGCTTTCTTT
TRBV30	TRBJ1-5	-	-	CAWSRSTNNQPQHF	TGTGCCTGGAGTCGGAGCACAAACAATCAGCCCCAGCATTTT
TRBV25-1	TRBJ1-2	once	TRBD1	CASSVTGPGGYTF	TGTGCCAGCAGTGTGACAGGGCCGGGGGGCTACACCTTC
TRBV27	TRBJ2-2	-	TRBD1	CASSLSRTGTTGELFF	TGTGCCAGCAGTTTATCCCGGACAGGGACCACCGGGGAGCTGTTTTTT
TRBV7-2	TRBJ1-6	-	-	CASSLLFNSPLHF	TGTGCCAGCAGCTTACTGTTTAATTCACCCCTCCACTTT
TRBV7-2	TRBJ2-1	-	TRBD2	CASSSSQRGRNEQFF	TGTGCCAGCAGCTCCTCCCAGCGGGGACGCAATGAGCAGTTCTTC
TRBV7-2	TRBJ1-1	-	TRBD1	CASSLGQGSTEAFF	TGTGCCAGCAGCTTGGGACAGGGGTCAACTGAAGCTTTCTTT
TRBV29-1	TRBJ2-1	few	TRBD2	CSVEDVGGAYNEQFF	TGCAGCGTTGAGGACGTCGGGGGGGCGTACAATGAGCAGTTCTTC
TRBV2	TRBJ1-6	-	TRBD1	CASQGQGDYNSPLHF	TGTGCCAGCCAGGGACAGGGGGACTATAATTCACCCCTCCACTTT
TRBV11-2	TRBJ2-7	-	TRBD1	CASSRSGTGAFYEQYF	TGTGCCAGCAGTCGAAGCGGGACAGGGGCCTTCTACGAGCAGTACTTC
TRBV28	TRBJ2-3	-	-	CASSLRQARTDTQYF	TGTGCCAGCAGTTTACGACAGGCCCGCACAGATACGCAGTATTTT
TRBV28	TRBJ1-1	-	-	CASSLAGNTEAFF	TGTGCCAGCAGTTTAGCGGGGAACACTGAAGCTTTCTTT
TRBV7-9	TRBJ2-1	-	TRBD2	CASSQGLAGGPGQFF	TGTGCCAGCAGCCAGGGACTAGCGGGGGGGCCGGGGCAGTTCTTC
TRBV5-1	TRBJ2-5	once	-	CASSPTPQGGLQETQYF	TGCGCCAGCAGCCCCACCCCACAGGGAGGGCTCCAAGAGACCCAGTACTTC
TRBV19	TRBJ1-5	-	TRBD1	CASSDQGADQPQHF	TGTGCCAGTAGTGACCAGGGGGCAGATCAGCCCCAGCATTTT
TRBV28	TRBJ1-3	-	-	CASSLAASRGGNTIYF	TGTGCCAGCAGTTTAGCGGCCAGTCGAGGTGGAAACACCATATATTTT
TRBV19	TRBJ2-3	-	-	CASSVNKAQIRGFTSTDTQYF	TGTGCCAGTAGTGTCAATAAGGCACAGATCCGGGGGTTTACTAGCACAGATACGCAGTATTTT
TRBV11-2	TRBJ2-5	once	TRBD1	CASSLRGDRVVGTQYF	TGTGCCAGCAGCCTAAGGGGTGACAGGGTAGTCGGGACCCAGTACTTC
TRBV19	TRBJ1-5	-	TRBD1	CASSTGQGARIDQPQHF	TGTGCCAGTAGTACGGGACAGGGGGCGCGTATCGATCAGCCCCAGCATTTT
TRBV19	TRBJ1-1	-	TRBD1	CASSTRTGGEEAFF	TGTGCCAGTAGCACCCGGACAGGGGGAGAGGAAGCTTTCTTT
TRBV19	TRBJ2-5	-	TRBD1	CASSTLRTGLETQYF	TGTGCCAGTAGTACCCTACGGACAGGCTTGGAGACCCAGTACTTC
TRBV29-1	TRBJ1-2	-	-	CSVDSGGSGYTF	TGCAGCGTTGATTCGGGGGGAAGTGGCTACACCTTC
TRBV30	TRBJ1-5	-	-	CAWSVRGPSNQPQHF	TGTGCCTGGAGTGTAAGGGGCCCTAGCAATCAGCCCCAGCATTTT
TRBV27	TRBJ2-2	once	-	CASSFTPNTGELFF	TGTGCCAGCAGTTTTACACCGAACACCGGGGAGCTGTTTTTT
TRBV7-2	TRBJ1-2	-	TRBD1	CAKGAGYGYTF	TGTGCCAAGGGGGCGGGGTATGGCTACACCTTC
TRBV19	TRBJ2-7	-	TRBD1	CASSIRTGVTYEQYF	TGTGCCAGTAGTATCCGGACAGGGGTAACCTACGAGCAGTACTTC
TRBV24-1	TRBJ2-2	-	TRBD1	CATRGERDRDVAGELFF	TGTGCCACCAGGGGGGAGCGTGACAGGGACGTCGCCGGGGAGCTGTTTTTT
TRBV5-6	TRBJ1-2	few	-	CASSLTKTGKRGYTF	TGTGCCAGCAGCTTGACAAAAACAGGGAAGCGGGGCTACACCTTC
TRBV6-5	TRBJ1-1	-	-	CASGQANTEAFF	TGTGCCAGCGGTCAGGCGAACACTGAAGCTTTCTTT
TRBV10-3	TRBJ2-7	-	TRBD1	CAISDGTGTEEQYF	TGTGCCATCAGTGACGGGACAGGGACCGAGGAGCAGTACTTC
TRBV10-2	TRBJ2-7	-	TRBD1	CASRGTGDTYEQYF	TGCGCCAGCAGGGGGACAGGGGACACCTACGAGCAGTACTTC
TRBV21-1	TRBJ1-2	-	-	CASSKAYREEVYGYTF	TGTGCCAGCAGCAAAGCGTACAGGGAAGAGGTCTATGGCTACACCTTC